One sample yielded the 17 T cell receptor beta chains listed below, sequenced in a study of T cell responses to AZD1222 COVID-19 vaccine. TCRdb's copy holds only in-frame clones and misses some; the assay was immunoSEQ multiplex PCR. Of 120,000 or so clones in the sample, around 84% were seen once. The source material was peripheral blood, sampled 28 days after the second AZD1222 dose. The receptors were gathered from an adult who received the AZD1222 COVID-19 vaccine.

The chain links TRBV28 to TRBJ1-2; D is possibly TRBD1 (5 bases). The CDR3 has 14 residues. V was pared by 6 bases and J by 7 bases, with 18 bases between. Germline V CDR1 and CDR2: MDHEN, SYDVKM. CDR3 sequence: CASRERQGGRGYTF. For the CDR3, the DNA is TGTGCCAGCAGGGAGCGGCAGGGTGGACGTGGCTACACCTTC.

The V call is TRBV7-3, the J call TRBJ1-6, with D perhaps matching TRBD1 (5 bases). CDR1 and CDR2 (germline): SGHTA, FQGTGA. V lost 2 bases, J lost 6 bases, and 5 bases lay in between. The length of the CDR3 is 13 residues. In DNA, the CDR3 is TGTGCCAGCAGCTTAGGGGGTAATTCACCCCTCCACTTT. Its protein product is CASSLGGNSPLHF.

The V call is TRBV6-2 or TRBV6-3, the J call TRBJ2-7, with D perhaps given as TRBD1 or TRBD2 (5 bases each). V was shortened by 3 bases and J by 0 bases, with 15 bases between the two germline ends. In germline, CDR1 is MNHEY, CDR2 SVGEGT. There are 16 residues in the CDR3. CDR3 protein: CASSYFGQGVSYEQYF. The CDR3 DNA reads as TGTGCCAGCAGTTATTTCGGGCAGGGAGTCTCCTACGAGCAGTACTTC.

The chain combines TRBV28 with TRBJ2-1; TRBD1 is a possible D gene (8 bases). The V gene lost 5 bases and the J gene lost 9 bases, with 20 bases spanning the gap. The CDR3 runs 15 residues. The germline V gene has CDR1 MDHEN and CDR2 SYDVKM. CDR3 DNA sequence: TGTGCCAGCAGTCGAGGACAGGGAGGGTGGGGTGAGCAGTTCTTC. Its translation: CASSRGQGGWGEQFF.

The J gene is TRBJ1-3, the V gene TRBV28; possible D gene TRBD1, 6 bases. V was trimmed by 3 bases and J by 4 bases, leaving 13 bases between them. The CDR3 runs 15 residues. The germline CDR1 and CDR2 sequences are MDHEN and SYDVKM. The CDR3, as DNA: TGTGCCAGCAGTTTGTACAGGGCCTTAGGAAACACCATATATTTT. Amino acids: CASSLYRALGNTIYF.

V is TRBV29-1 and J is TRBJ2-3, with a weak D call TRBD1 (5 bases). The germline V gene encodes CDR1 SQVTM and CDR2 ANQGSEA. This CDR3 has 14 amino acids. V was shortened by 2 bases and J by 2 bases, with 11 bases between the two germline ends. The CDR3 protein is CSVERGAITDTQYF. Written as DNA, the CDR3 is TGCAGCGTTGAAAGGGGCGCGATCACAGATACGCAGTATTTT.

The CDR3 spells CASSWDLRGYGYTF. The CDR3 nucleotides read TGTGCCAGCAGCTGGGACCTACGGGGATATGGCTACACCTTC. The genes are TRBV5-8 and TRBJ1-2, with D perhaps TRBD1 (5 bases). Trimming stripped 3 bases from V and 5 bases from J, with 14 bases between. The germline V gene has CDR1 SGHTS and CDR2 YDEGEE. This CDR3 region has 14 residues. Filled out from reference TRBV5-8 and TRBJ1-2, the complete variable domain reads EAGVTQSPTHLIKTRGQQATLRCSPISGHTSVYWYQQALGLGLQFLLWYDEGEERNRGNFPPRFSGRQFPNYSSELNVNALELEDSALYLCASSWDLRGYGYTFGSGTRLTVV.

The sample holds one count of this clone. The chain combines TRBV6-5 with TRBJ2-3; tentatively, D is TRBD1 or TRBD2 (5 bases each). This CDR3 has 15 residues. The germline V gene has CDR1 MNHEY and CDR2 SVGAGI. V was trimmed by 6 bases and J by 0 bases, leaving 13 bases between them. DNA for the CDR3: TGTGCCAGCAGCCCCGGGTGGGGGAGCACAGATACGCAGTATTTT. Protein sequence: CASSPGWGSTDTQYF.

This chain connects TRBV7-8 to TRBJ1-5; possibly TRBD1 for D (5 bases). The CDR3 runs 16 residues. The germline CDR1 and CDR2 sequences are SGHVS and FQNEAQ. The V and J ends lost 7 bases and 2 bases respectively, with 18 bases between them. CDR3 amino acids: CASTPYGGSGNQPQHF. CDR3 sequence (DNA): TGTGCCAGCACCCCCTATGGGGGGTCGGGCAATCAGCCCCAGCATTTT.

This chain's CDR3 is CASSGGSGANVLTF. The CDR3 DNA sequence: TGTGCCAGCAGCGGGGGTTCTGGGGCCAACGTCCTGACTTTC. This sequence joins TRBV5-6 and TRBJ2-6, with D perhaps matching TRBD1 or TRBD2 (5 bases each). Deletions cut 4 bases from V and 1 base from J, with 6 bases between. The germline V gene encodes CDR1 SGHDT and CDR2 YYEEEE. The CDR3 has 14 residues.

This clone was counted a few times. The chain uses TRBV7-2 and TRBJ1-4; D might be TRBD1 (6 bases). The CDR3 consists of 15 residues. Germline V gene data show CDR1 as SGHTA and CDR2 as FQGNSA. V was clipped by 5 bases and J by 8 bases, with 18 bases between them. The CDR3, as DNA: TGTGCCAGCAGCCCGGACCCCGGTGGGGGCGAAAAACTGTTTTTT. Translated: CASSPDPGGGEKLFF.

The V call is TRBV10-3, the J call TRBJ1-2; D unclear. The V end lost 2 bases, the J end lost 2 bases, and 21 bases lay between the germline ends. CDR1 ENHRY and CDR2 SYGVKD come from the germline V gene. The CDR3 covers 18 residues. CDR3 sequence: CAISERPSASRENYGYTF. CDR3 DNA sequence: TGTGCCATCAGTGAGCGGCCAAGCGCCTCGCGAGAAAACTATGGCTACACCTTC.

This clone was seen a handful of times. The chain is built from TRBV21-1 and TRBJ2-7. TRBV21-1 represents a pseudogene. The CDR3 has 20 amino acids. This CDR3 reads CASSKVRCSKIPLHPYEQYF. Written as DNA, the CDR3 is TGTGCCAGCAGCAAAGTGCGTTGCAGTAAAATCCCCCTCCACCCCTACGAGCAGTACTTC.

This chain joins TRBV3-1 (or the pseudogene TRBV3-2) and TRBJ1-1; no clear D gene. The CDR3 covers 13 residues. Trimming removed 4 bases from V and 7 bases from J, with 13 bases in between. The germline gives CDR1 LGHDT, CDR2 YNNKEL (reference sequence). The CDR3 bases are TGTGCCAGCAGCCGAACCTTAGGGAGTGAAGCTTTCTTT. Translating it yields CASSRTLGSEAFF.

The rearrangement joins TRBV7-8 to TRBJ1-5; tentative D call: TRBD1 (6 bases). The CDR3 spans 15 residues. The V end lost 4 bases, the J end lost 3 bases, and 13 bases lay between the germline ends. Germline lookup yields CDR1 SGHVS and CDR2 FQNEAQ. For the CDR3, the DNA is TGTGCCAGCAGCTCTCGAGGGGGGACCAATCAGCCCCAGCATTTT. It yields the protein CASSSRGGTNQPQHF.

CDR3 sequence (DNA): TGTGCCACCCAGGGACGGGAAGGGCGTCAGCCCCAGCATTTT. It specifies CATQGREGRQPQHF. The V gene is TRBV2, the J gene TRBJ1-5, with a possible D match to TRBD1 (5 bases). The V end was cut by 10 bases, the J end by 6 bases, with 19 bases between. The CDR3 contains 14 residues. Germline CDR1 SNHLY, CDR2 FYNNEI.

The J gene is TRBJ1-2, the V gene TRBV6-5; TRBD1 aligns across 8 bases. The CDR3 length is 15 residues. CDR1 and CDR2 (germline): MNHEY, SVGAGI. V shed 3 bases and J 6 bases; nucleotides not matched to a gene: 9. The CDR3 region has the DNA TGTGCCAGCAGTTATTTAACGGACAGGGCGAATGGCTACACCTTC. Its translation is CASSYLTDRANGYTF.